This T cell receptor (beta chain) was identified during a study of control samples from healthy donors and cancer patients (dated by TCRdb to about 2020). Library preparation employed the immunoSEQ multiplex PCR assay. This is the immuneACCESS table as TCRdb keeps it, with only in-frame sequences that have V and J called. A part of the clones is gone; compared with another copy, unresolved V genes explain less than half, and the rest is unexplained. The sample table shows about 73,000 clones, and roughly 92% are seen once. The ten largest clones represent roughly 6.1% of the sample. The CDR3 has 14 amino acids, counting the end cysteine and phenylalanine. Only CDR3 DNA is held: 42 bases, read in frame from base 1. CDR1 and CDR2 (SGHDT, YYEEEE) derive from the germline V gene. V trim: 2 bases; J trim: 7 bases; unmatched bases: 6. In its sample, this clone was seen a few times. The antigen it binds to is not known. Base qualities were left out, and no much larger clone turns up one base away.

Material: blood. The rearrangement joined TRBV5-6 to TRBJ1-5; the junction holds 7 bases that match TRBD1. The clonotype originates from a woman in her 40s in good health. The bases are TGTGCCAGCAGCTTACAGGGGAGGAGGCAGCCCCAGCATTTT. Protein translation: CASSLQGRRQPQHF.